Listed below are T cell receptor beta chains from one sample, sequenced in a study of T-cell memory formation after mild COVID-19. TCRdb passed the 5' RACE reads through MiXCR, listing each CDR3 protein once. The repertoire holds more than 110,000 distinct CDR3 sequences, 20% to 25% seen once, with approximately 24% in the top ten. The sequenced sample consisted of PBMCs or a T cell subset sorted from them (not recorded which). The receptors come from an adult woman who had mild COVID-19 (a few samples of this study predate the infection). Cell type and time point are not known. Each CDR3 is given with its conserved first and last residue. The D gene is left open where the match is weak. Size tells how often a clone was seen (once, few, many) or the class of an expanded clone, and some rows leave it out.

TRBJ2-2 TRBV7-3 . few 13 TGTGCCAGCAGCGTTCTAGTCTCCGGGGAGCTGTTTTTT CASSVLVSGELFF
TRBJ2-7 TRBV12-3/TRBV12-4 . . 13 TGTGCCAGCAGTTTTGAGCTTACCTACGAGCAGTACTTC CASSFELTYEQYF
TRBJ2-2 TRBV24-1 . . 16 TGTGCCACCAGTGATCCGGGTCCTCTGGGCACCGGGGAGCTGTTTTTT CATSDPGPLGTGELFF
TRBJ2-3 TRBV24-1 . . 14 TGTGCCACCTCCCATGGCGACAGACCAGATACGCAGTATTTT CATSHGDRPDTQYF
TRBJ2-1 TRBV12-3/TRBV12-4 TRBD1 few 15 TGTGCCAGCACGGAAACAGGGGCCACCTACAATGAGCAGTTCTTC CASTETGATYNEQFF
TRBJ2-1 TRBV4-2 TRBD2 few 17 TGTGCCAGCAGCCAAGATTCGGCTAGCGGGAGCTGGAATGAGCAGTTCTTC CASSQDSASGSWNEQFF
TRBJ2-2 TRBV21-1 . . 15 TGTGCCAGCACCTCGGGTAACGCGAACACCGGGGAGCTGTTTTTT CASTSGNANTGELFF
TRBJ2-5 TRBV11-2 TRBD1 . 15 TGTGCCAGCAGCCCGGGACAGGGCGGTCAAGAGACCCAGTACTTC CASSPGQGGQETQYF
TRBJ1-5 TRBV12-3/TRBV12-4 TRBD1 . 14 TGTGCCAGCAGCCCAGGGGGGGCGGGTCAGCCCCAGCATTTT CASSPGGAGQPQHF
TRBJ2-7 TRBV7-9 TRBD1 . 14 TGTGCCAGCACCCCGGGACAGGGGCCCTACGAGCAGTACTTC CASTPGQGPYEQYF
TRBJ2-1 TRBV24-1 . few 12 TGTGCCACCAGTGGCGCAGACAATGAGCAGTTCTTC CATSGADNEQFF
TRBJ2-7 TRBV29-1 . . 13 TGCAGCGTTGAGCCAAATACAGGCTACGAGCAGTACTTC CSVEPNTGYEQYF
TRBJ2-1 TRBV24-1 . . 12 TGTGCCACCAGTGCGACTTACAATGAGCAGTTCTTC CATSATYNEQFF
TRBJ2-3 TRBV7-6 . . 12 TGTGCCAGCAGAGGGCCCACAGATACGCAGTATTTT CASRGPTDTQYF
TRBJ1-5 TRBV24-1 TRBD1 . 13 TGTGCCACCGGGACAGGGGCCAATCAGCCCCAGCATTTT CATGTGANQPQHF
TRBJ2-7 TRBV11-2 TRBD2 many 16 TGTGCCAGCAGCTTAGTTACTAGCGGACCCAACTACGAGCAGTACTTC CASSLVTSGPNYEQYF
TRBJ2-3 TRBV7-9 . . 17 TGTGCCAGCAGCCCCGCCCCGGGACAAGGAAGCACAGATACGCAGTATTTT CASSPAPGQGSTDTQYF
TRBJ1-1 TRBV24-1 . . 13 TGTGCCACCAGTCCTAGGGGGTACACTGAAGCTTTCTTT CATSPRGYTEAFF
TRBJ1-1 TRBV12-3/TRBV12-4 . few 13 TGTGCCAGCAGTTCTACAGGGTACGCTGAAGCTTTCTTT CASSSTGYAEAFF
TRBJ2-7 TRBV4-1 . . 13 TGCGCCAGCAGCCAAGTACCCGGCTACGAGCAGTACTTC CASSQVPGYEQYF
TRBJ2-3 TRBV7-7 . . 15 TGTGCTAGCAGCTTAGATGGTCTAGCCACAGATACGCAGTATTTT CASSLDGLATDTQYF
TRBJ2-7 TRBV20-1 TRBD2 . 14 TGCAGTGCTAGAGATCCAGCGGGAATCTACGAGCAGTACTTC CSARDPAGIYEQYF
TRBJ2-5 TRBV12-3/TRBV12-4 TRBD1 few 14 TGTGCCAGCAGTTTGGACAGGGGGCAAGAGACCCAGTACTTC CASSLDRGQETQYF
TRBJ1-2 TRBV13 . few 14 TGTGCCAGCAGCGCACGGGACTCCAGCTATGGCTACACCTTC CASSARDSSYGYTF
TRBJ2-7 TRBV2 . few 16 TGTGCCAGCAGCCGAGTTGAGGGGTTGAGCTCCTACGAGCAGTACTTC CASSRVEGLSSYEQYF
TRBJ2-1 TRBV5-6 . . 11 TGTGCCAGCAGCCTCGGGACAGAGCAGTTCTTC CASSLGTEQFF
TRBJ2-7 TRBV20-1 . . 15 TGCAGTGCTAGAGCGAGGGGCCAGAGCTCCTACGAGCAGTACTTC CSARARGQSSYEQYF
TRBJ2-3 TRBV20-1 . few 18 TGCAGTGCTTCGGACCCCCACATACAAAAACCTAGCACAGATACGCAGTATTTT CSASDPHIQKPSTDTQYF
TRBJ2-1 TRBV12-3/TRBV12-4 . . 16 TGTGCCAGCAGTACAACAGGTCCTCCTGGGTACAATGAGCAGTTCTTC CASSTTGPPGYNEQFF
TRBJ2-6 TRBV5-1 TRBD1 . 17 TGCGCCAGCAGCAACGGGGACAGGAACTCTGGGGCCAACGTCCTGACTTTC CASSNGDRNSGANVLTF
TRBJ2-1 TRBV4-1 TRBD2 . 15 TGCGCCAGCAGCCAACCGGGACTAGCGGACAATGAGCAGTTCTTC CASSQPGLADNEQFF
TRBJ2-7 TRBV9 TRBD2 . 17 TGTGCCAGCAGCCTGGCCGGGACTAGCGGCCTCGGGGACGAGCAGTACTTC CASSLAGTSGLGDEQYF
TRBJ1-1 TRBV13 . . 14 TGTGCCAGCAGCTTAGGTGGATATTATACTGAAGCTTTCTTT CASSLGGYYTEAFF
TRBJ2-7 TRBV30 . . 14 TGTGCCTGGAGGGTAGGGCAGACCGCCTACGAGCAGTACTTC CAWRVGQTAYEQYF
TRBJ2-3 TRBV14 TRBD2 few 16 TGTGCCAGCAGCCAAGGCTGGGGGGAGGGGTCAGATACGCAGTATTTT CASSQGWGEGSDTQYF
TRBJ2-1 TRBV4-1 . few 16 TGCGCCAGCAGCCAAGATATGACGCCATCCTACAATGAGCAGTTCTTC CASSQDMTPSYNEQFF
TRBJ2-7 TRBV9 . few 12 TGTGCCAGCAGCCTCGGTGATCAAATTAAGTACTTC CASSLGDQIKYF
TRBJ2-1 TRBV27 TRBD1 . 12 TGTGCCAGCAGTCGGACAGGGGAAGAGCAGTTCTTC CASSRTGEEQFF
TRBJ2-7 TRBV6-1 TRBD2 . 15 TGTGCCAGCAGTGAATTGGCGGGAGAGGCTAACGAGCAGTACTTC CASSELAGEANEQYF
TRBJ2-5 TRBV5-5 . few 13 TGTGCCAGCAGCTTGACCGGTGGGAAGACCCAGTACTTC CASSLTGGKTQYF
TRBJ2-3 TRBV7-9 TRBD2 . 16 TGTGCCAGCAGCTTGGGACTAGCGGAACACACAGATACGCAGTATTTT CASSLGLAEHTDTQYF
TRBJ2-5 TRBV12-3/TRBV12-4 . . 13 TGTGCCAGCAGCGGGACTGTCCAAGAGACCCAGTACTTC CASSGTVQETQYF
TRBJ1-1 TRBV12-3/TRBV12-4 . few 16 TGTGCCAGCAGTTTAGGACCCGCGACGTTGGACACTGAAGCTTTCTTT CASSLGPATLDTEAFF
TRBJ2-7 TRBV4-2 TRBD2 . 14 TGTGCCAGCAGCCCCCAGCGGGATTTTTACGAGCAGTACTTC CASSPQRDFYEQYF
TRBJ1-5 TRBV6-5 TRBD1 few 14 TGTGCCAGCAGGGACAGGGCAATTGATCAGCCCCAGCATTTT CASRDRAIDQPQHF
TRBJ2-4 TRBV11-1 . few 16 TGTGCCAGCAGCGCGCGAAGGGAGGAGTGGGGGAACATTCAGTACTTC CASSARREEWGNIQYF
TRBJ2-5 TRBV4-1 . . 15 TGCGCCAGCAGCCAATTTGGGGGGGCGCAGGAGACCCAGTACTTC CASSQFGGAQETQYF
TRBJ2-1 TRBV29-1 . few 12 TGCAGCGTTGAAGACTCGGGCAATGAGCAGTTCTTC CSVEDSGNEQFF
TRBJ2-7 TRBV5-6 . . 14 TGTGCCAGCAGCTTGGGGACTCCCGGGGACGAGCAGTACTTC CASSLGTPGDEQYF
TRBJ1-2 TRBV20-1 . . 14 TGCAGTGCTAGACCCCGGGACGCCCGCTATGGCTACACCTTC CSARPRDARYGYTF
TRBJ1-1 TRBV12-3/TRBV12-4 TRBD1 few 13 TGTGCCAGCACCAGGACAGGGGAGACTGAAGCTTTCTTT CASTRTGETEAFF
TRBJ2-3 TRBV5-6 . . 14 TGTGCCAGCAGCTCCTCGGGGACGGCGGGTACGCAGTATTTT CASSSSGTAGTQYF
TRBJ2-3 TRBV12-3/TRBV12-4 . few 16 TGTGCCAGCAGTGAGCGGACATCCCGAGGCACAGATACGCAGTATTTT CASSERTSRGTDTQYF
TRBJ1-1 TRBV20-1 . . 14 TGCAGTGCTAGAGATCCGGGGGTGAACACTGAAGCTTTCTTT CSARDPGVNTEAFF
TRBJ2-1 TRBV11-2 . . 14 TGTGCCAGCAGCTTAGTGGCAGATAACAATGAGCAGTTCTTC CASSLVADNNEQFF